This note documents a single T cell receptor beta chain sequence. The antigen is undetermined. TCRdb re-analysed the 5' RACE reads in MiXCR, keeping a single row per CDR3 protein. Of a few hundred thousand distinct CDR3 sequences listed, 20% to 25% are singletons. The sample belongs to a study of T-cell memory formation after mild COVID-19. The study, taken as a whole, reports: Later expanders leaned CD4+, whereas clones that contracted between day 15 and 85 were balanced CD4/CD8.

Trimming left V 2 bases short and J 3 bases short, with 8 bases between. The length of the CDR3 is 13 residues. The sample consisted of PBMCs or a T cell subset sorted from them (not recorded which). The rearrangement joins TRBV12-3 or TRBV12-4 to TRBJ2-7, with D unclear. The receptor comes from an adult woman who had mild COVID-19 (a few samples of this study predate the infection). Cell type and time point are not known. The CDR3 is CASSLSVIYEQYF. In DNA, the CDR3 is TGTGCCAGCAGTTTATCGGTCATCTACGAGCAGTACTTC.